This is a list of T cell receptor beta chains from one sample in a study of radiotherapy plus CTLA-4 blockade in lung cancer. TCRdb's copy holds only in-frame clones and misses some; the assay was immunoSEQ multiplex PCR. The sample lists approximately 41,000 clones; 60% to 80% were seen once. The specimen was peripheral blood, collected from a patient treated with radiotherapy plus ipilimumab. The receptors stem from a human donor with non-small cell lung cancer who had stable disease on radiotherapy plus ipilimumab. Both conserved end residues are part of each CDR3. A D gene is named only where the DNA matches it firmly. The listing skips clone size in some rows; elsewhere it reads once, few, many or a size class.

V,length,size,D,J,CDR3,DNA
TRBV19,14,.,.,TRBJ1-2,CASSPYRVRYGYTF,TGTGCCAGTAGTCCATACAGGGTGCGCTATGGCTACACCTTC
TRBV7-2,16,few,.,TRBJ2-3,CASSLHPGYGTDTQYF,TGTGCCAGCAGCTTACATCCGGGTTATGGCACAGATACGCAGTATTTT
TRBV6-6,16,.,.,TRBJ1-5,CASSYRSTDSNQPQHF,TGTGCCAGCAGTTACCGAAGTACAGATAGCAATCAGCCCCAGCATTTT
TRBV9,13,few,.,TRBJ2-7,CASSVGSENEQYF,TGTGCCAGCAGCGTAGGATCGGAGAACGAGCAGTACTTC
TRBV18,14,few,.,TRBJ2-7,CASSPDSRAYEQYF,TGTGCCAGCTCACCAGACTCCAGGGCCTACGAGCAGTACTTC
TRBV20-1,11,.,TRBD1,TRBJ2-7,CRGQGDYEQYF,TGCAGGGGACAGGGTGACTACGAGCAGTACTTC
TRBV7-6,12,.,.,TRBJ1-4,CASSLQGRELFF,TGTGCCAGCAGCTTACAGGGTCGGGAACTGTTTTTT
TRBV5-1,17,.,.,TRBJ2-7,CASSLLSDSSSSYEQYF,TGCGCCAGCAGCTTGCTTTCCGACAGTTCCTCATCCTACGAGCAGTACTTC
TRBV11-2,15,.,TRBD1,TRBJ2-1,CASSQWDRGGNEQFF,TGTGCCAGCAGCCAGTGGGACAGGGGAGGCAATGAGCAGTTCTTC
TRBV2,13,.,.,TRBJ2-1,CASSPNNLNEQFF,TGTGCCAGCAGCCCAAACAACCTCAATGAGCAGTTCTTC
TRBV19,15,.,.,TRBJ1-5,CASSLGGFYNQPQHF,TGTGCCAGTAGTCTCGGGGGTTTCTACAATCAGCCCCAGCATTTT
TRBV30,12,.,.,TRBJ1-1,CAWSVGVPEAFF,TGTGCCTGGAGTGTAGGGGTTCCTGAAGCTTTCTTT
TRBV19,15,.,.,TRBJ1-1,CASSMTEPGQMEAFF,TGTGCCAGTAGTATGACCGAACCCGGACAGATGGAAGCTTTCTTT
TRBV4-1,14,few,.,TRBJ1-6,CASSLRAVYSPLHF,TGCGCCAGCAGCCTCAGGGCTGTCTATTCACCCCTCCACTTT
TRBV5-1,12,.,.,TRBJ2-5,CASSTGSETQYF,TGCGCCAGCAGTACAGGGAGCGAGACCCAGTACTTC
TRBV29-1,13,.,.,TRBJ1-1,CSVTLTGNTEAFF,TGCAGCGTTACACTCACGGGGAACACTGAAGCTTTCTTT
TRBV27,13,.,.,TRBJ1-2,CASSSTVNYGYTF,TGTGCCAGCAGTTCTACGGTCAACTATGGCTACACCTTC
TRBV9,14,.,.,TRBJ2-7,CASSAGVYAYEQYF,TGTGCCAGCAGCGCGGGGGTTTATGCCTACGAGCAGTACTTC
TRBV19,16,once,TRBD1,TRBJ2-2,CATRPDRGRRTGELFF,TGTGCCACCAGACCGGACAGGGGGCGCCGGACCGGGGAGCTGTTTTTT
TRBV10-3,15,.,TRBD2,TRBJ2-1,CAISEKAGGDNEQFF,TGTGCCATCAGTGAAAAAGCGGGGGGGGACAATGAGCAGTTCTTC
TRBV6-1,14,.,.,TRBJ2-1,CASSELGGVNEQFF,TGTGCCAGCAGTGAACTAGGGGGAGTCAATGAGCAGTTCTTC
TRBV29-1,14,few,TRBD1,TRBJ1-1,CSARGQFMNTEAFF,TGCAGCGCCCGGGGACAGTTCATGAACACTGAAGCTTTCTTT
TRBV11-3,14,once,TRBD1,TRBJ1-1,CASSLVTGGTEAFF,TGTGCCAGCAGCTTAGTTACAGGGGGGACTGAAGCTTTCTTT
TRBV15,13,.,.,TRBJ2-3,CATSPRGTDTQYF,TGTGCCACCAGCCCCCGGGGCACAGATACGCAGTATTTT
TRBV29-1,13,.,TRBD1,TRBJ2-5,CSAWTGGRETQYF,TGCAGCGCCTGGACAGGGGGACGGGAGACCCAGTACTTC
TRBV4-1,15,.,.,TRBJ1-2,CASSPGVRMAGGYTF,TGCGCCAGCAGCCCAGGGGTTAGGATGGCCGGTGGCTACACCTTC
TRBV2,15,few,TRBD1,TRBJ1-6,CASSEGRGHISPLHF,TGTGCCAGCAGTGAAGGGAGGGGGCATATTTCACCCCTCCACTTT
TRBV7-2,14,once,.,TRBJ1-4,CASEGGDGRGKLFF,TGTGCCAGCGAGGGGGGGGATGGACGGGGAAAACTGTTTTTT
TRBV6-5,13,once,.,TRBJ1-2,CASEEYFRYGYTF,TGTGCCAGCGAGGAGTATTTTCGATATGGCTACACCTTC
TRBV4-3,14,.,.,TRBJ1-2,CASSQGRVLNGYTF,TGCGCCAGCAGCCAAGGCAGGGTGTTAAACGGCTACACCTTC
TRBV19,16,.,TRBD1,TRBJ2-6,CASSLYRGPGANVLTF,TGTGCCAGTAGTTTATACAGGGGGCCTGGGGCCAACGTCCTGACTTTC